The 24 T cell receptor beta chains presented below share a single source sample, sequenced in a study of blood T cell repertoires in COVID-19. The assay was immunoSEQ multiplex PCR, and TCRdb's table has in-frame clones only and misses some. The sample records 20,000 to 25,000 clones, roughly four fifths being singletons. Sequenced material: peripheral blood. These receptors all come from a man between 65 and 85 years old with acute or convalescent COVID-19.

The chain combines TRBV28 with TRBJ1-6, with 7 bases that match TRBD1. The CDR3 has 14 residues. CDR1 is MDHEN and CDR2 is SYDVKM in the germline V gene. V was clipped by 10 bases and J by 10 bases; unmatched bases: 13. CDR3 bases: TGTGCCACCACATACCCAGGGGGAAACTCACCCCTCCACTTT. Translated: CATTYPGGNSPLHF.

The chain combines TRBV4-3 with TRBJ2-1; 9 bases match TRBD2. The germline V gene has CDR1 LGHNA and CDR2 YSLEER. V was pared by 0 bases and J by 8 bases, with 8 bases of the junction left unmatched. The CDR3 extends over 16 amino acids. This CDR3 is CASSQDNAGGWDEQFF. DNA of the CDR3: TGCGCCAGCAGCCAAGATAACGCGGGAGGGTGGGATGAGCAGTTCTTC.

This rearrangement joins TRBV6-2 or TRBV6-3 to TRBJ2-2; 7 bases agree with TRBD2. The CDR3 has 14 residues. In germline, CDR1 is MNHEY, CDR2 SVGEGT. The ends lost 6 bases at V and 5 bases at J; junction bases unmatched: 6. The CDR3 region is CASSPGRGTGELFF. The CDR3 nucleotides are TGTGCCAGCAGCCCAGGGCGGGGGACCGGGGAGCTGTTTTTT.

This chain uses TRBV6-5 with TRBJ1-5; the D gene is possibly TRBD1 (5 bases). Per the germline V gene, CDR1 is MNHEY and CDR2 is SVGAGI. The length of the CDR3 is 15 residues. V was trimmed by 0 bases and J by 9 bases, leaving 15 bases between them. CDR3 bases: TGTGCCAGCAGTTACTCACGGGTGGGGGGGTCGCCCCAGCATTTT. As protein: CASSYSRVGGSPQHF.

This clone is labeled as large. The chain combines TRBV4-3 with TRBJ1-5; weak D call: TRBD1 (5 bases). The V end lost 0 bases, the J end lost 1 base, and 10 bases lay between the germline ends. The CDR3 runs to 16 residues. Germline lookup yields CDR1 LGHNA and CDR2 YSLEER. The CDR3 loop reads CASSQEAGGSNQPQHF. CDR3 DNA: TGCGCCAGCAGCCAAGAAGCCGGGGGAAGCAATCAGCCCCAGCATTTT.

V is TRBV27 and J is TRBJ1-5; TRBD1 might be the D (5 bases). The CDR3 extends over 15 amino acids. Deletions cut 2 bases from V and 3 bases from J, with 11 bases between. CDR1 is MNHEY and CDR2 is SMNVEV in the germline V gene (reference sequence). This CDR3 is CASSLVGGNNQPQHF. As DNA, the CDR3 is TGTGCCAGCAGTTTAGTCGGGGGAAACAATCAGCCCCAGCATTTT.

The V and J genes are TRBV2 and TRBJ2-7, with 10 bases lining up with TRBD1. From germline, CDR1 is SNHLY and CDR2 FYNNEI. The V and J ends lost 7 bases and 6 bases, in that order; junction bases with no gene match: 12. The CDR3 loop spans 15 amino acids. The CDR3 loop is CASNQPGQGFGEQYF. The CDR3 DNA reads TGTGCCAGCAATCAGCCGGGACAGGGGTTCGGCGAGCAGTACTTC.

The chain links TRBV29-1 to TRBJ1-1; D is perhaps TRBD1 (6 bases). The CDR3 extends over 12 amino acids. Germline assignment: CDR1 SQVTM and CDR2 ANQGSEA. V was shortened by 7 bases and J by 5 bases, with 14 bases between the two germline ends. The CDR3 DNA sequence: TGCAGCGGCCAACAGGGAAGGACTGAAGCTTTCTTT. Amino acid sequence: CSGQQGRTEAFF. The variable domain in full, with the rest retrieved from reference TRBV29-1 and TRBJ1-1, is SAVISQKPSRDICQRGTSLTIQCQVDSQVTMMFWYRQQPGQSLTLIATANQGSEATYESGFVIDKFPISRPNLTFSTLTVSNMSPEDSSIYLCSGQQGRTEAFFGQGTRLTVV.

This CDR3 reads CASSLSVHSGNTIYF. CDR3 nucleotides: TGTGCCAGCAGTTTGTCGGTCCACTCTGGAAACACCATATATTTT. V and J are TRBV28 and TRBJ1-3; D is uncertain. The CDR3 has 15 amino acids. V gave up 3 bases and J gave up 0 bases, with 9 bases separating them. Germline CDR1 MDHEN, CDR2 SYDVKM.

The gene calls are TRBV20-1 and TRBJ1-5, with 7 bases fitting TRBD1. CDR3 length: 15 amino acids. Germline trimming cut 3 bases from V and 6 bases from J; bases unmatched to any gene: 11. Germline lookup yields CDR1 DFQATT and CDR2 SNEGSKA (reference sequence). The CDR3 loop reads CSASKEGAWGQPQHF. As DNA, the CDR3 is TGCAGTGCTAGTAAGGAGGGGGCCTGGGGTCAGCCCCAGCATTTT.

The rearrangement uses TRBV4-3 and TRBJ2-5; TRBD2 agrees at 8 bases. Germline CDR1 reads LGHNA; CDR2 reads YSLEER. This CDR3 region has 14 residues. V lost 2 bases, J lost 5 bases, and 4 bases stayed unmatched. CDR3 coding DNA: TGCGCCAGCAGCCAAAAGGGACTAGTCGAGACCCAGTACTTC. It codes for CASSQKGLVETQYF.

The gene calls are TRBV7-9 and TRBJ2-7; D is perhaps TRBD2 (5 bases). Trimming took 1 base from V and 6 from J, leaving 13 bases between them. Germline-derived CDR1 and CDR2 are SEHNR and FQNEAQ (reference sequence). The CDR3 is 14 amino acids. In nucleotides, the CDR3 is TGTGCCAGCAGCTTAGAGTCGGGGTCTGGCGAGCAGTACTTC. This translates into CASSLESGSGEQYF.

This chain uses TRBV19 with TRBJ1-3, with TRBD1 identical over 9 bases. V shed 6 bases, J shed 0 bases, and the junction held 12 bases outside the gene matches. The germline gives CDR1 LNHDA, CDR2 SQIVND (reference sequence). CDR3 length: 18 residues. CDR3 residues: CASSPPPGQGGSGNTIYF. The CDR3 nucleotides read TGTGCCAGTAGCCCTCCCCCGGGACAGGGCGGCTCTGGAAACACCATATATTTT. The variable domain in full, with the rest retrieved from reference TRBV19 and TRBJ1-3, is DGGITQSPKYLFRKEGQNVTLSCEQNLNHDAMYWYRQDPGQGLRLIYYSQIVNDFQKGDIAEGYSVSREKKESFPLTVTSAQKNPTAFYLCASSPPPGQGGSGNTIYFGEGSWLTVV.

The chain carries TRBV19 and TRBJ2-3, with D perhaps TRBD1 (5 bases). Trimming stripped 6 bases from V and 0 bases from J, with 22 bases between. CDR1 and CDR2 (germline): LNHDA, SQIVND (reference sequence). The CDR3 is made up of 18 amino acids. The CDR3 spells CASRKSTQGWLSTDTQYF. CDR3 DNA: TGTGCCAGTAGAAAATCGACCCAGGGTTGGTTAAGCACAGATACGCAGTATTTT.

The chain carries TRBV2 and TRBJ2-2; 10 bases map to TRBD2. The length of the CDR3 is 15 residues. CDR1 is SNHLY and CDR2 is FYNNEI in the germline V gene. V trimming: 6 bases; J trimming: 4 bases; junction bases outside the gene matches: 5. Here the CDR3 reads CASRVGLAATGELFF. The CDR3 DNA sequence: TGTGCCAGCAGGGTCGGACTAGCGGCCACCGGGGAGCTGTTTTTT.

The chain uses TRBV6-6 and TRBJ2-7; D not certain. Trimming removed 6 bases from V and 6 bases from J, with 12 bases in between. The CDR3 length is 12 residues. CDR1 is MNHNY and CDR2 is SVGAGI in the germline V gene (reference sequence). The CDR3 DNA sequence: TGTGCCAGCAGATTACTCGATTCCGAGCAGTACTTC. Protein sequence: CASRLLDSEQYF.

This clone was picked up a small number of times. The chain links TRBV6-2 or TRBV6-3 to TRBJ2-1; 8 bases align to TRBD1. Germline V gene data show CDR1 as MNHEY and CDR2 as SVGEGT. The CDR3 loop spans 15 amino acids. Trimming removed 2 bases from V and 5 bases from J; junction bases left unmatched: 5. In DNA, the CDR3 is TGTGCCAGCAGTTACAGGCAGGGGGCCAACAATGAGCAGTTCTTC. It translates to CASSYRQGANNEQFF.

CDR3 nucleotide sequence: TGTGCCAGCACCTTCCGGGTTGGGGGCTACACCTTC. Protein sequence: CASTFRVGGYTF. The gene calls are TRBV6-5 and TRBJ1-2; D not resolved. V was shortened by 7 bases and J by 8 bases, with 14 bases between the two germline ends. Germline V gives CDR1 MNHEY, CDR2 SVGAGI. The CDR3 sequence is 12 residues long.

The chain employs TRBV30 and TRBJ1-6, with 10 nucleotides matching TRBD1. V trimming: 3 bases; J trimming: 12 bases; junction bases outside the gene matches: 11. The CDR3 length is 15 residues. Germline CDR1 is GTSNPN and CDR2 is SVGIG (reference sequence). The CDR3 loop is CAWSRLGQGSLPLHF. The CDR3 DNA sequence: TGTGCCTGGAGCCGTCTGGGACAGGGGAGCTTACCCCTCCACTTT. Using reference TRBV30 and TRBJ1-6 for the parts outside the CDR3, the full variable domain is SQTIHQWPATLVQPVGSPLSLECTVEGTSNPNLYWYRQAAGRGLQLLFYSVGIGQISSEVPQNLSASRPQDRQFILSSKKLLLSDSGFYLCAWSRLGQGSLPLHFGNGTRLTVT.

The rearrangement links TRBV7-9 to TRBJ2-5, with TRBD2 as a possible D gene (6 bases). V was shortened by 1 base and J by 5 bases, with 11 bases between the two germline ends. Germline-derived CDR1 and CDR2 are SEHNR and FQNEAQ (reference sequence). The CDR3 has 14 residues. DNA of the CDR3: TGTGCCAGCAGCTTAGTTGGGGGGACGGAGACCCAGTACTTC. Translation: CASSLVGGTETQYF.

This chain links TRBV3-1 (or the pseudogene TRBV3-2) with TRBJ2-1; 10 positions agree with TRBD2. Losses at the gene ends were 5 bases for V and 13 bases for J; bases not matched to a gene: 11. CDR1 LGHDT and CDR2 YNNKEL come from the germline V gene (reference sequence). The CDR3 runs 14 residues. CDR3: CASSATSGNFRQFF. In DNA, the CDR3 is TGTGCCAGCAGCGCCACTAGCGGGAATTTCCGCCAGTTCTTC.

The CDR3 DNA reads TGTGCCAGCAGACTCGAGGCCGATCAGCCCCAGCATTTT. Protein sequence: CASRLEADQPQHF. This sequence joins TRBV12-3 or TRBV12-4 and TRBJ1-5; D unresolved. Trimming took off 6 bases at V and 5 bases at J, with 11 bases between the two ends. CDR3 size: 13 residues.

This chain connects TRBV5-4 to TRBJ2-1; 7 nucleotides align to TRBD1. CDR3 length: 15 amino acids. Unmatched junction bases numbered 8, after V lost 5 bases and J lost 3 bases. CDR1 SGHNT and CDR2 YYREEE come from the germline V gene (reference sequence). The CDR3 region has the DNA TGTGCCAGCAGGTCAGGACAGGCTCTCTACAATGAGCAGTTCTTC. Its protein product is CASRSGQALYNEQFF.

The chain has TRBV14 and TRBJ1-6; D is possibly TRBD1 (6 bases). With 4 bases removed from V and 10 bases from J, the gap between germline ends came to 14 bases. Germline V gene data show CDR1 as SGHDN and CDR2 as FVKESK. CDR3 length equals 14 residues. The CDR3, as DNA: TGTGCCAGCAGCCCCAGGGGACTAGCGTCACCCCTCCACTTT. Protein product: CASSPRGLASPLHF.